Many counts were recorded for the clone carrying this TCR beta chain. Its target is not known. This sample was included in a study of molecular identifiers for immune sequencing clone quantification. Regarding the study as a whole: Jurkat TCR RNA spiked in from one cell could reportedly be detected among approximately 980,000 naive cells.

From the PCR reads, TCRdb called clonotypes with MiXCR, one entry per CDR3 protein. The sample has fewer than 45,000 distinct CDR3 sequences, over 15% seen once; the top ten hold less than 1.2%. V trimming: 8 bases; J trimming: 0 bases; junction bases outside the gene matches: 7. Germline loops: CDR1 SGHVS, CDR2 FQNEAQ. CDR3 length: 15 amino acids. The chain carries TRBV7-8 and TRBJ2-3; 8 bases match TRBD1. The specimen was naive CD8+ T cells from blood, with Jurkat cell RNA spiked in. Documented subset: FACS-sorted CD8+CD4-CCR7+CD45RA+ naive T cells. The origin of this receptor is a human donor in good health. Some libraries in this study had Jurkat cell RNA spiked in. The CDR3 DNA is TGTGCCAGCTCACAGGGGGTCGGGAGCACAGATACGCAGTATTTT. It encodes CASSQGVGSTDTQYF.